This T cell receptor beta chain comes out of a study of Ad26.COV2.S vaccination and SARS-CoV-2 variants. General observations from the study: Total T cell responses may have been underestimated by the TCR breadth and depth analyses. Vaccine and placebo recipients had similar non-spike TCR breadth.

The assay was immunoSEQ multiplex PCR, and TCRdb's table has in-frame clones only and misses some. This table has about 440,000 clones, around 88% appearing once. The treatment was: some 19 received Ad26.COV2.S at low or high dose, single or two shots; 5 received placebo; per-sample allocation not given. At day 63 after the first vaccine or placebo injection, samples were drawn. SARS-CoV-2 spike from the Wuhan strain was encoded by the vaccine, an Ad26 vector. Turning to this clone: What it recognizes is unknown.

The CDR3 length is 12 residues. Trimming removed 0 bases at V and 7 bases at J, with 7 bases between. CDR1 and CDR2 (germline): SGDLS, YYNGEE. This rearrangement joins TRBV9 to TRBJ1-1; D uncertain. The source was peripheral blood, collected in a trial of Ad26.COV2.S vaccine versus placebo. This clonotype was sampled from a person between 18 and 65 years old who received the Ad26.COV2.S COVID-19 vaccine or a placebo. This chain's CDR3 is CASSVGLGEAFF. DNA of the CDR3: TGTGCCAGCAGCGTAGGTCTGGGTGAAGCTTTCTTT.